The 8 T cell receptor beta chains presented below share a single source sample, sequenced in a study of blood T cell repertoires in COVID-19. Measured with immunoSEQ multiplex PCR; TCRdb has only the in-frame clones, and not every one. Among tens of thousands of clones, over 70% were seen once, and the ten largest hold 15% to 20%. The source material was peripheral blood. Source of these receptors: a human donor in a cohort sampled during active COVID-19.

This chain links TRBV30 with TRBJ1-3, with 8 bases lining up with TRBD1. V was clipped by 3 bases and J by 3 bases; unmatched bases: 4. Germline lookup yields CDR1 GTSNPN and CDR2 SVGIG (reference sequence). There are 14 residues in the CDR3. This CDR3 is CAWRPGGGGNTIYF. The CDR3 DNA reads TGTGCCTGGAGACCAGGGGGCGGTGGAAACACCATATATTTT.

The J gene is TRBJ1-6, the V gene TRBV6-6, with 7 bases fitting TRBD1. CDR1 and CDR2 from the germline V gene are MNHNY and SVGAGI (reference sequence). V dropped 7 bases and J dropped 1; count of bases not matched to a gene: 4. The CDR3 runs 15 residues. The CDR3 sequence is CASNPGQSYNSPLHF. As DNA, the CDR3 is TGTGCCAGCAACCCGGGACAGTCCTATAATTCACCCCTCCACTTT.

This clone was observed a handful of times. The chain couples TRBV21-1 to TRBJ2-7; the table's D call, TRBD1, has no DNA check behind it. TRBV21-1 counts as a pseudogene. The CDR3 spans 10 residues. The CDR3 region has the DNA TGTGCCGGAAACAGCTACGAGCAGTACGTC. As protein: CAGNSYEQYV.

The CDR3 protein is CASSSAGVGTQYF. CDR3 coding DNA: TGTGCCAGCAGCTCCGCGGGAGTTGGTACGCAGTATTTT. The chain couples TRBV7-9 to TRBJ2-3; 7 bases fit TRBD2. CDR1 is SEHNR, CDR2 FQNEAQ, per germline (reference sequence). Trimming removed 4 bases from V and 8 bases from J; junction bases left unmatched: 6. CDR3 size: 13 residues.

The chain carries TRBV2 and TRBJ2-5; weak D call: TRBD1 (5 bases). Germline V CDR1 and CDR2: SNHLY, FYNNEI. This CDR3 has 14 amino acids. The ends were cut back, 7 bases at V and 5 bases at J, with 17 bases in the middle. Written as DNA, the CDR3 is TGTGCCAGCATCCCCAGGGTGGGTATGGAGACCCAGTACTTC. This encodes CASIPRVGMETQYF.

The J gene is TRBJ2-7, the V gene TRBV9, with D perhaps matching TRBD1 (5 bases). Germline V CDR1 and CDR2: SGDLS, YYNGEE. Trimming took 0 bases from V and 2 from J, leaving 9 bases between them. CDR3 length: 14 amino acids. CDR3 bases: TGTGCCAGCAGCGTAGCAGGGAACGCCTACGAGCAGTACTTC. Protein: CASSVAGNAYEQYF.

The chain couples TRBV6-2 or TRBV6-3 to TRBJ2-1; TRBD1 might be the D (5 bases). The CDR3 runs to 16 residues. In germline, CDR1 is MNHEY, CDR2 SVGEGT. The V end was cut by 2 bases, the J end by 5 bases, with 16 bases between. The CDR3 bases are TGTGCCAGCAGTTACGATCTATGGGGCGCAAACAATGAGCAGTTCTTC. Its protein product is CASSYDLWGANNEQFF.

This clone was seen once. This chain links TRBV6-5 with TRBJ2-7, with D possibly TRBD1 on 6 matching bases. The CDR3 runs 13 residues. Germline V gene lookup returns CDR1 MNHEY and CDR2 SVGAGI. The V end was cut by 5 bases, the J end by 6 bases, with 14 bases between. The DNA for the CDR3 is TGTGCCAGCAGTCCTCAGGGGCCCGTCGAGCAGTACTTC. Protein: CASSPQGPVEQYF.